This is a list of T cell receptor beta chains from one sample in a study of cytomegalovirus exposure and HLA in healthy donors. Measured with immunoSEQ multiplex PCR; TCRdb has only the in-frame clones, and not every one. The sample has about 180,000 clones, 75% to 85% seen once; the top ten hold around 1.6%. The sample taken for sequencing was PBMCs. The receptors derive from a man younger than 30 in good health and CMV-seronegative. CDR3s include the opening cysteine and the closing phenylalanine or tryptophan. The D gene is left open where the match is weak. Expanded clones are given a class, and other clones once, few, many or no size at all.

TRBV7-9	TRBD1	.	TRBJ2-7	CASSLGGQGVHEQYF	TGTGCCAGCAGCCTCGGGGGACAGGGGGTCCACGAGCAGTACTTC
TRBV30	TRBD2	.	TRBJ2-1	CAWRAKRDLNEQFF	TGTGCCTGGAGGGCCAAGCGGGATCTTAATGAGCAGTTCTTC
TRBV6-5	TRBD1	.	TRBJ1-2	CASRPGQGYGYTF	TGTGCCAGCAGGCCTGGACAGGGGTATGGCTACACCTTC
TRBV7-8	.	.	TRBJ1-1	CASSEGAREAFF	TGTGCCAGCAGCGAAGGAGCCCGGGAAGCTTTCTTT
TRBV28	.	.	TRBJ1-2	CASSSPQGNYGYTF	TGTGCCAGCAGTTCGCCACAGGGTAACTATGGCTACACCTTC
TRBV6-5	TRBD1	.	TRBJ1-2	CASSYSSGTGSGYTF	TGTGCCAGCAGTTACTCGTCCGGGACAGGGAGCGGCTACACCTTC
TRBV7-8	.	once	TRBJ2-7	CASSFDRMYEQYF	TGTGCCAGCAGCTTCGACAGGATGTACGAGCAGTACTTC
TRBV5-1	TRBD2	.	TRBJ2-1	CASSLLAGGPGDEQFF	TGCGCCAGCAGCCTCCTCGCGGGGGGGCCGGGCGATGAGCAGTTCTTC
TRBV19	TRBD2	.	TRBJ2-5	CASSTRGGQETQYF	TGTGCCAGTAGTACCCGGGGGGGTCAAGAGACCCAGTACTTC
TRBV18	.	.	TRBJ1-3	CASTTGTGNTIYF	TGTGCCAGCACGACAGGTACTGGAAACACCATATATTTT
TRBV4-1	TRBD1	few	TRBJ2-7	CASSQHTGTGGSFEQYF	TGCGCCAGCAGCCAACACACCGGGACAGGGGGTTCCTTCGAGCAGTACTTC
TRBV9	TRBD1	.	TRBJ2-7	CASSVGQGLPYEQYF	TGTGCCAGCAGCGTAGGACAGGGGCTACCATACGAGCAGTACTTC
TRBV19	TRBD2	.	TRBJ2-1	CASSISGRAQNEQFF	TGTGCCAGTAGTATTAGCGGGAGGGCCCAGAATGAGCAGTTCTTC
TRBV7-3	TRBD1	.	TRBJ1-1	CASSRERDSEAFF	TGTGCCAGCAGCCGAGAAAGGGACAGTGAAGCTTTCTTT
TRBV30	.	.	TRBJ2-5	CAWSKIEETQYF	TGTGCCTGGAGTAAAATCGAAGAGACCCAGTACTTC
TRBV28	.	.	TRBJ2-2	CASSLSGRGRAGELFF	TGTGCCAGCAGTTTATCTGGAAGGGGGAGGGCCGGGGAGCTGTTTTTT
TRBV28	TRBD2	.	TRBJ2-5	CASSSFSSGRGETQYF	TGTGCCAGCAGTTCCTTCTCTAGCGGGAGGGGAGAGACCCAGTACTTC
TRBV5-1	.	once	TRBJ1-5	CASSLEGLKGQPQHF	TGCGCCAGCAGCTTGGAGGGACTTAAAGGCCAGCCCCAGCATTTT
TRBV5-1	.	.	TRBJ1-2	CASAGGPPGYTF	TGCGCCAGCGCGGGGGGCCCGCCCGGCTACACCTTC
TRBV7-9	TRBD2	.	TRBJ2-5	CASSFPGGETQYF	TGTGCCAGCAGCTTCCCCGGGGGGGAGACCCAGTACTTC
TRBV6-1	TRBD2	few	TRBJ2-7	CASSEEDSGTYEQYF	TGTGCCAGCAGTGAAGAGGATAGCGGGACCTACGAGCAGTACTTC
TRBV5-1	TRBD1	.	TRBJ2-5	CASSYGTGEETQYF	TGCGCCAGCAGCTACGGGACAGGGGAAGAGACCCAGTACTTC
TRBV7-9	TRBD1	once	TRBJ2-5	CASSPSRIRDRVLQETQYF	TGTGCCAGCAGCCCTAGCCGAATCCGGGACAGGGTTCTACAAGAGACCCAGTACTTC
TRBV6-5	.	.	TRBJ2-5	CASSYWREETQYF	TGTGCCAGCAGTTACTGGAGGGAAGAGACCCAGTACTTC
TRBV2	.	.	TRBJ2-2	CASVRGGGNTGELFF	TGTGCCAGCGTCCGAGGGGGGGGGAACACCGGGGAGCTGTTTTTT
TRBV19	.	.	TRBJ1-5	CASSVLREEYSNQPQHF	TGTGCCAGTAGTGTACTTCGGGAGGAGTATAGCAATCAGCCCCAGCATTTT
TRBV27	.	.	TRBJ1-1	CASSLYRASGTEAFF	TGTGCCAGCAGTTTATACAGGGCTTCGGGCACTGAAGCTTTCTTT
TRBV5-4	.	.	TRBJ2-3	CASSFGLPTDTQYF	TGTGCCAGCAGCTTCGGACTACCCACAGATACGCAGTATTTT
TRBV5-1	TRBD2	.	TRBJ2-4	CASSPTQIAGARDVIQYF	TGCGCCAGCAGCCCCACCCAAATAGCGGGGGCCAGGGATGTCATTCAGTACTTC
TRBV29-1	.	.	TRBJ1-1	CSGNREMNTEAFF	TGCAGCGGCAACAGGGAAATGAACACTGAAGCTTTCTTT
TRBV30	TRBD1	once	TRBJ1-1	CAWMRDRGFSEAFF	TGTGCCTGGATGAGGGACAGGGGATTTAGTGAAGCTTTCTTT
TRBV28	TRBD1	.	TRBJ2-3	CASSFYRGGTDTQYF	TGTGCCAGCAGTTTCTACAGGGGGGGCACAGATACGCAGTATTTT
TRBV27	.	.	TRBJ1-1	CASSNTANTEAFF	TGTGCCAGCAGCAATACAGCTAACACTGAAGCTTTCTTT
TRBV6-1	.	.	TRBJ2-5	CATSQDRSRETQYF	TGTGCCACCAGTCAAGATAGGAGCCGAGAGACCCAGTACTTC
TRBV7-9	TRBD2	.	TRBJ2-7	CASSPTSYKQYF	TGTGCCAGCAGCCCGACTAGCTATAAGCAGTACTTC
TRBV29-1	TRBD1	.	TRBJ2-2	CGVAGQANTGELFF	TGCGGCGTTGCGGGACAGGCAAACACCGGGGAGCTGTTTTTT
TRBV9	TRBD1	.	TRBJ1-1	CASSSKGAGTEAFF	TGTGCCAGCAGCTCTAAGGGGGCAGGCACTGAAGCTTTCTTT
TRBV19	.	.	TRBJ1-6	CASSITQGSNSPLHF	TGTGCCAGTAGTATAACCCAGGGTAGTAATTCACCCCTCCACTTT
TRBV10-3	TRBD2	.	TRBJ2-1	CAIRPGGLAGDEQFF	TGTGCCATCAGACCAGGGGGCCTAGCGGGAGATGAGCAGTTCTTC
TRBV10-3	TRBD2	.	TRBJ2-7	CAISVGTTQYEQYF	TGTGCCATCAGTGTCGGGACTACCCAATACGAGCAGTACTTC
TRBV5-6	.	.	TRBJ1-1	CASSLTGEAFF	TGTGCCAGCAGCTTGACGGGTGAAGCTTTCTTT
TRBV14	.	.	TRBJ2-7	CASSPPQGSKSYEQYF	TGTGCCAGCAGCCCACCCCAGGGTTCGAAGAGCTACGAGCAGTACTTC
TRBV5-6	.	.	TRBJ1-5	CASSWVGAGDDQPQHF	TGTGCCAGCAGCTGGGTCGGGGCGGGGGACGATCAGCCCCAGCATTTT
TRBV2	.	few	TRBJ2-2	CASSLAGRNTGELFF	TGTGCCAGCAGTCTGGCGGGGCGGAACACCGGGGAGCTGTTTTTT
TRBV10-1	TRBD2	few	TRBJ2-1	CASSDPSGGHNEQFF	TGCGCCAGCAGTGACCCTAGCGGGGGCCACAATGAGCAGTTCTTC
TRBV5-1	TRBD2	once	TRBJ2-1	CASSRGQRGAYNEQFF	TGCGCCAGCAGCCGGGGCCAGCGGGGGGCCTACAATGAGCAGTTCTTC
TRBV2	TRBD2	.	TRBJ2-3	CASSKGAGGRDTQYF	TGTGCCAGCAGCAAAGGCGCGGGGGGGCGGGATACGCAGTATTTT
TRBV5-4	TRBD1	.	TRBJ1-2	CASSLAKGALFYGYTF	TGTGCCAGCAGCTTGGCCAAGGGGGCCCTATTCTATGGCTACACCTTC
TRBV30	.	.	TRBJ2-7	CAWTPGRERTYEQYF	TGTGCCTGGACCCCAGGCAGGGAAAGAACCTACGAGCAGTACTTC
TRBV11-2	.	.	TRBJ2-5	CASSSIRGAAETQYF	TGTGCCAGCAGCTCCATCCGGGGAGCTGCTGAGACCCAGTACTTC